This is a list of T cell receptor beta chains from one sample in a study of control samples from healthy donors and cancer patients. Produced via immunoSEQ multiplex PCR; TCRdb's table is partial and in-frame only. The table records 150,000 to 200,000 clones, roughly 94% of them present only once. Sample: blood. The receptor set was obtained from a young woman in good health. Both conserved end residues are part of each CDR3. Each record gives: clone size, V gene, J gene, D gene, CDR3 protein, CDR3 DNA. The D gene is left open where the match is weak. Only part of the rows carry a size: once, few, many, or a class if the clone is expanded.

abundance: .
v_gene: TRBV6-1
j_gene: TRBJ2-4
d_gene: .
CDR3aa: CASSGQDWGAKNIQYF
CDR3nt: TGTGCCAGCAGTGGTCAGGACTGGGGGGCCAAAAACATTCAGTACTTC

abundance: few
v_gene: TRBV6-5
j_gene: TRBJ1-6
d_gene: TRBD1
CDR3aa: CASSFAGTGNSPLHF
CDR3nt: TGTGCCAGCAGTTTCGCCGGGACAGGGAATTCACCCCTCCACTTT

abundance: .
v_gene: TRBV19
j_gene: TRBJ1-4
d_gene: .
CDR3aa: CAIATATNEKLFF
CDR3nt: TGTGCCATAGCGACAGCAACTAATGAAAAACTGTTTTTT

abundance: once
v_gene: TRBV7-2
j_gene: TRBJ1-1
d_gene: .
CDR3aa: CASSLAGAEAFF
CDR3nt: TGTGCCAGCAGCTTAGCAGGGGCTGAAGCTTTCTTT

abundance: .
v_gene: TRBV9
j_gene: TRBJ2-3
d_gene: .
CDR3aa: CASSAMGGLSTDTQYF
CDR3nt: TGTGCCAGCAGCGCGATGGGGGGACTTAGCACAGATACGCAGTATTTT

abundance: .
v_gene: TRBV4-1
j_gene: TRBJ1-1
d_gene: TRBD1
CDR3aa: CASRGQLNTEAFF
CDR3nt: TGCGCCAGCAGGGGACAGCTGAACACTGAAGCTTTCTTT

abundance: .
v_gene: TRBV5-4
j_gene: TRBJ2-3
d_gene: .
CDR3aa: CASSYVGLTDTQYF
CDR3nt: TGTGCCAGCAGCTATGTCGGACTCACAGATACGCAGTATTTT

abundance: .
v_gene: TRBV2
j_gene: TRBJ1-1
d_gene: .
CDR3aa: CASRLPGLEAFF
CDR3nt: TGTGCCAGCAGACTCCCGGGCTTAGAAGCTTTCTTT

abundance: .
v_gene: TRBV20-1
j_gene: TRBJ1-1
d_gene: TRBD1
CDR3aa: CSASGTGKVYGEAFF
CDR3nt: TGCAGTGCTAGTGGGACAGGGAAGGTTTACGGTGAAGCTTTCTTT

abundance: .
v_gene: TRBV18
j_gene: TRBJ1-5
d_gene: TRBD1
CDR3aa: CASSPPGQLSNQPQHF
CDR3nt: TGTGCCAGCTCACCACCGGGACAGCTTAGCAATCAGCCCCAGCATTTT

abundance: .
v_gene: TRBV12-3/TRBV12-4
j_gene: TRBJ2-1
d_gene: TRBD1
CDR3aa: CASSSGQGAGQFF
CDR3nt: TGTGCCAGCAGTTCGGGACAGGGGGCGGGGCAGTTCTTC

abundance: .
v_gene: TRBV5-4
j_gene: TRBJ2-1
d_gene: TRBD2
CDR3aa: CASSTASGSISEQFF
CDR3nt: TGTGCCAGCAGCACAGCTAGCGGGAGTATCTCTGAGCAGTTCTTC

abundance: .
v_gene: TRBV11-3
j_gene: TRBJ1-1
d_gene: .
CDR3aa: CASRQQGEDTEAFF
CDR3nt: TGTGCCAGCAGGCAACAGGGCGAGGACACTGAAGCTTTCTTT

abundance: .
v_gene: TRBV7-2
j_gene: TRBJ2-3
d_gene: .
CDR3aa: CASSLAQRVGADTQYF
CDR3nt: TGTGCCAGCAGCTTAGCGCAAAGAGTAGGGGCAGATACGCAGTATTTT

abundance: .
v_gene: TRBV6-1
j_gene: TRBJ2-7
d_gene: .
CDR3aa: CASSDRSSYEQYF
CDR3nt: TGTGCCAGCAGTGATCGGAGCTCCTACGAGCAGTACTTC

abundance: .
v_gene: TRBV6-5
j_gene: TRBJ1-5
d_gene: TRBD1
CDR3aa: CASSSTGGPNQPQHF
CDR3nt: TGTGCCAGCAGTTCCACAGGGGGGCCAAATCAGCCCCAGCATTTT

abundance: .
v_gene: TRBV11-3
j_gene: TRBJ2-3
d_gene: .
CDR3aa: CASSPWTPSDTQYF
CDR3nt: TGTGCCAGCAGCCCCTGGACCCCCTCAGATACGCAGTATTTT

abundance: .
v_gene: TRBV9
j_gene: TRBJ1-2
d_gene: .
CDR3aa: CASSVDGTQNYGYTF
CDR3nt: TGTGCCAGCAGCGTAGACGGGACGCAAAACTATGGCTACACCTTC

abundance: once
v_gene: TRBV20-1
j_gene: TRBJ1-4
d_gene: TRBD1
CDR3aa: CSASVRTGAFF
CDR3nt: TGCAGTGCTTCGGTCAGGACAGGAGCGTTTTTT

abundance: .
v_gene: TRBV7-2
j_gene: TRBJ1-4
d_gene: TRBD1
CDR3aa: CASSSGGWDEKLFF
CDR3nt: TGTGCCAGCAGCTCAGGGGGATGGGATGAAAAACTGTTTTTT

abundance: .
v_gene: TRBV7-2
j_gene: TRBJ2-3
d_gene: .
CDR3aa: CASSLTPGFYF
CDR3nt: TGTGCCAGCAGCTTAACGCCCGGTTTCTATTTT

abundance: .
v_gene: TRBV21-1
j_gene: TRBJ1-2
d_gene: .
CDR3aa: CASSPNTPGPENYGYTF
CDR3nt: TGTGCCAGCAGCCCAAACACCCCAGGCCCGGAGAACTATGGCTACACCTTC

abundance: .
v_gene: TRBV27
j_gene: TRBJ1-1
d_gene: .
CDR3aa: CASCLGPRLNTEAFF
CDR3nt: TGTGCCAGCTGTCTCGGACCGAGGTTGAACACTGAAGCTTTCTTT

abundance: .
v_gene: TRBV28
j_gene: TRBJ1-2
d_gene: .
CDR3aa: CASREWGGGYTF
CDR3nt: TGTGCCAGCAGAGAGTGGGGAGGGGGCTACACCTTC

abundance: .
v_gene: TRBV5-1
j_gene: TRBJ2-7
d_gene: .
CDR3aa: CASSLGRALLTYEQYF
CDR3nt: TGCGCCAGCAGCTTGGGCAGGGCCCTCCTCACCTACGAGCAGTACTTC

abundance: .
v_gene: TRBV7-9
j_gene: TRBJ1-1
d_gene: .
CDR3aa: CASSRVGTEAFF
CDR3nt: TGTGCCAGCAGCAGGGTGGGCACTGAAGCTTTCTTT

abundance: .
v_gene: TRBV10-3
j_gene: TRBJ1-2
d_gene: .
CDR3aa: CAISDLGNYGYTF
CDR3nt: TGTGCCATCTCCGACTTGGGGAACTATGGCTACACCTTC

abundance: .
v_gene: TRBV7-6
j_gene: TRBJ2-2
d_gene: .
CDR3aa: CASSLALGGLDTGELFF
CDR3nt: TGTGCCAGCAGCTTAGCGCTTGGGGGGCTCGACACCGGGGAGCTGTTTTTT

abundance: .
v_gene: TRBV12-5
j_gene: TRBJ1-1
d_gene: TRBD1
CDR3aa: CASGQGIEAFF
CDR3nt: TGTGCTAGTGGACAGGGGATTGAAGCTTTCTTT

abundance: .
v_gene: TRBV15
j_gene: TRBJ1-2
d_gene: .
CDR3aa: CATSREAANYGYTF
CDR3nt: TGTGCCACCAGCAGAGAGGCGGCCAACTATGGCTACACCTTC

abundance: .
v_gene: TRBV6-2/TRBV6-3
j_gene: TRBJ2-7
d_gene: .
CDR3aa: CASSRESSYEQYF
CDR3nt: TGTGCCAGCAGCCGGGAGTCCTCCTACGAGCAGTACTTC

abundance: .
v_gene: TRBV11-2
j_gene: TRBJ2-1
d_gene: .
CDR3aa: CASSLAGVLSYNEQFF
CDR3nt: TGTGCCAGCAGCTTAGCGGGGGTGCTCTCCTACAATGAGCAGTTCTTC

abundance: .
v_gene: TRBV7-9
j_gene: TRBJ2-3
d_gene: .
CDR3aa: CASSLATGTDTQYF
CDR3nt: TGTGCCAGCAGCTTAGCAACGGGAACAGATACGCAGTATTTT

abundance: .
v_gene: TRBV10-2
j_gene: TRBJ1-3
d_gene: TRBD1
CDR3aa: CASSLGTVFSGNTIYF
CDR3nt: TGCGCCAGCAGCCTCGGGACAGTCTTCTCTGGAAACACCATATATTTT

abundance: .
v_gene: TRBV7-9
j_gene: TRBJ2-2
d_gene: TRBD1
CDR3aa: CASSLVGTVTGELFF
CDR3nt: TGTGCCAGCAGCTTAGTTGGGACAGTAACCGGGGAGCTGTTTTTT

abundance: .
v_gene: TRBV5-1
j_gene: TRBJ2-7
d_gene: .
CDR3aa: CASSFDRFSYEQYF
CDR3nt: TGCGCCAGCAGCTTCGACAGGTTCTCCTACGAGCAGTACTTC

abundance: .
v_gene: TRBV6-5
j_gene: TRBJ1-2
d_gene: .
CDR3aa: CASSRLGDNYGYTF
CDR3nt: TGTGCCAGCAGCCGCCTTGGGGATAACTATGGCTACACCTTC

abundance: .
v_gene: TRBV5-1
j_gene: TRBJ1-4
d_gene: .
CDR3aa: CASSPGPSGIDEKLFF
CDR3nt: TGCGCCAGCAGCCCCGGGCCCTCGGGAATCGATGAAAAACTGTTTTTT

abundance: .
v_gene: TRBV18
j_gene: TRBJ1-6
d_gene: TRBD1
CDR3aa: CASSPRTGHNSPLHF
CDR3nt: TGTGCCAGCTCACCGCGGACAGGCCATAATTCACCCCTCCACTTT

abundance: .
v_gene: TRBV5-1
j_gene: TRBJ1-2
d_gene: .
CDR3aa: CASSLGQTINYGYTF
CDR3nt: TGCGCCAGCAGCTTGGGACAGACGATTAACTATGGCTACACCTTC

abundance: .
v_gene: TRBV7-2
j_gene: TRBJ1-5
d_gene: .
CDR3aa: CASSLEGLRNQPQHF
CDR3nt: TGTGCCAGCAGCTTAGAGGGCTTGAGGAATCAGCCCCAGCATTTT

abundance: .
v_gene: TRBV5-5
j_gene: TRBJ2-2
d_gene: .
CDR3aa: CASSLGEGGNTGELFF
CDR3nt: TGTGCCAGCAGCCTTGGGGAGGGGGGGAACACCGGGGAGCTGTTTTTT

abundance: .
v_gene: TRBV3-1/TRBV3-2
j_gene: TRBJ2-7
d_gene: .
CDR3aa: CASSQDGNWRRGSSYEQYF
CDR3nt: TGTGCCAGCAGCCAAGATGGGAACTGGAGGCGGGGCTCATCCTACGAGCAGTACTTC

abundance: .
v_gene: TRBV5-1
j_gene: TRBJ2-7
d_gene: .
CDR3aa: CASSPLQGPSGEQYF
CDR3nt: TGCGCCAGCAGCCCCCTACAGGGTCCCTCGGGGGAGCAGTACTTC

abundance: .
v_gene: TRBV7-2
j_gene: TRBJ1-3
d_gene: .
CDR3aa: CATTRSGGNTIYF
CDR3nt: TGTGCCACTACGAGATCGGGGGGGAACACCATATATTTT

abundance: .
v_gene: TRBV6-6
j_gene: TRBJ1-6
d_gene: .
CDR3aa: CASSPRSNSPLHF
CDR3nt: TGTGCCAGCAGTCCCAGGTCTAACTCACCCCTCCACTTT